This TCR beta chain was retrieved from a study of CD8 T cells in Susac syndrome. Looked up from germline, CDR1 is SGDLS and CDR2 is YYNGEE. With 0 bases removed from V and 3 bases from J, the gap between germline ends came to 11 bases. The CDR3 sequence is 15 residues long. Sequencing of TCR beta, carried out with a high-throughput approach, was applied to CD8+ and CD4+ T cells from the blood. TEMRA cells were FACS-enriched, unlike CD8+ and CD4+ T cells, which were negatively isolated. cDNA came from about 0.51 to 1 ug RNA primed by random hexamers. The immunoSEQ assay covered 54 Vbeta and 13 Jbeta segments for CDR3. MiXCR, run by TCRdb on the immunoSEQ multiplex PCR reads, gives a single entry per CDR3 protein. The sample consists of some 170,000 distinct CDR3 sequences, roughly 95% of them appearing once.

The TCR sequence derives from a human donor in good health. Sequencing input: CD4+ T cells from PBMCs. This chain connects TRBV9 to TRBJ2-3, with D maybe TRBD2 (5 bases). CDR3 sequence (DNA): TGTGCCAGCAGCGTAGTGGCGGAGCGGACAGATACGCAGTATTTT. The encoded protein is CASSVVAERTDTQYF. The full variable domain, its missing parts supplied by reference TRBV9 and TRBJ2-3, is DSGVTQTPKHLITATGQRVTLRCSPRSGDLSVYWYQQSLDQGLQFLIQYYNGEERAKGNILERFSAQQFPDLHSELNLSSLELGDSALYFCASSVVAERTDTQYFGPGTRLTVL.